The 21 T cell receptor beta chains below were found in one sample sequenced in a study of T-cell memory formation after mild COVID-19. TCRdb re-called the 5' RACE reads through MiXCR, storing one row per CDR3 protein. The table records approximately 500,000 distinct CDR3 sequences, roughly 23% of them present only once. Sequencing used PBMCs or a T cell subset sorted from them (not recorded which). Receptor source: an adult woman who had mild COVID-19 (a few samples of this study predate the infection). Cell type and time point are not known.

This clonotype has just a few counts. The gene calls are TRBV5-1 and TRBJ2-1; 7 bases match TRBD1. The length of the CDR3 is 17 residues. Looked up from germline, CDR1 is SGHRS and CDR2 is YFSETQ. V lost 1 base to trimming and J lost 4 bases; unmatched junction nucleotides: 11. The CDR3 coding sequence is TGCGCCAGCAGCTTGCAAGCTGTGACAGGGTCGTACAATGAGCAGTTCTTC. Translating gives CASSLQAVTGSYNEQFF. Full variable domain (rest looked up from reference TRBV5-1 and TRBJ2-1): KAGVTQTPRYLIKTRGQQVTLSCSPISGHRSVSWYQQTPGQGLQFLFEYFSETQRNKGNFPGRFSGRQFSNSRSEMNVSTLELGDSALYLCASSLQAVTGSYNEQFFGPGTRLTVL.

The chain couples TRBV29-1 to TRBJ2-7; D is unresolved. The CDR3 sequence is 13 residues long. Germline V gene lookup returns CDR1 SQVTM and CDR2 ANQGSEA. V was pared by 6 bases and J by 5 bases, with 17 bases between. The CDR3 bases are TGCAGCGTCCGGCAGTCGGTAAAAGACGAGCAGTACTTC. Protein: CSVRQSVKDEQYF.

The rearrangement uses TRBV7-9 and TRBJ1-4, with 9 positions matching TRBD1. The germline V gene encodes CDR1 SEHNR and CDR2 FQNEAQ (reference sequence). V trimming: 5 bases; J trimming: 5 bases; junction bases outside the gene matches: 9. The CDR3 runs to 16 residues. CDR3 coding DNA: TGTGCCAGCAGCCCCCCCTTGGGACAGGGAAATGAAAAACTGTTTTTT. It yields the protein CASSPPLGQGNEKLFF.

CDR3 amino acids: CASSSLEVAREQFF. The CDR3 DNA sequence: TGTGCCAGCAGCTCCCTGGAGGTAGCACGTGAGCAGTTCTTC. The chain couples TRBV11-2 to TRBJ2-1, with D possibly being TRBD2 (5 bases). Germline loops: CDR1 SGHAT, CDR2 FQNNGV. The CDR3 runs to 14 residues. V lost 4 bases and J 9 bases, leaving 16 bases between the germline ends.

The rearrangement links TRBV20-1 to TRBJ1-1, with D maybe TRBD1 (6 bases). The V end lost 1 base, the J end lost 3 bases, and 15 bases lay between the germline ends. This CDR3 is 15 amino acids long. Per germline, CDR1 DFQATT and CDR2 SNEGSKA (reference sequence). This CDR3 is CSARVTGKVYTEAFF. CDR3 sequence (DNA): TGCAGTGCTAGAGTAACAGGGAAAGTATACACTGAAGCTTTCTTT.

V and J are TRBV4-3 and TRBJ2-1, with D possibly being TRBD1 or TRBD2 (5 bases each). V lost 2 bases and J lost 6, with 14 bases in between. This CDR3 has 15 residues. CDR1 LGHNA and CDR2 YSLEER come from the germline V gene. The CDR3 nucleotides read TGCGCCAGCAGCCAAATCACCGGGGCCCGCAATGAGCAGTTCTTC. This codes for CASSQITGARNEQFF.

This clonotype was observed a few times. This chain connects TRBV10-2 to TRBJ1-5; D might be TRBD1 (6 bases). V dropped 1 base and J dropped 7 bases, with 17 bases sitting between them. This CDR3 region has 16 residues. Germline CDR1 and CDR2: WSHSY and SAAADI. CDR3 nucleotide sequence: TGCGCCAGCAGTGAGTGGGGGCTACGAAGCGGACAGCCCCAGCATTTT. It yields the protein CASSEWGLRSGQPQHF.

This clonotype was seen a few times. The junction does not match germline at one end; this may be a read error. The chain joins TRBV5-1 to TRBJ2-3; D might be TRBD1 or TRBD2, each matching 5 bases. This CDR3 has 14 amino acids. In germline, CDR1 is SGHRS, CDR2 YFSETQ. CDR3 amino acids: CASTLGDSTDTQYF. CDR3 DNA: TGCGCCAGCACCTTGGGGGACAGCACAGATACGCAGTATTTT.

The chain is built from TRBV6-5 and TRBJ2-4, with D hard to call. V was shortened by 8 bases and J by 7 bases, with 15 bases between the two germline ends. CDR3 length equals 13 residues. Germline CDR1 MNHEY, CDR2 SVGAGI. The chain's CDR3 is CASATETRNIQYF. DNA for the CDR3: TGTGCCAGCGCAACTGAAACAAGGAACATTCAGTACTTC.

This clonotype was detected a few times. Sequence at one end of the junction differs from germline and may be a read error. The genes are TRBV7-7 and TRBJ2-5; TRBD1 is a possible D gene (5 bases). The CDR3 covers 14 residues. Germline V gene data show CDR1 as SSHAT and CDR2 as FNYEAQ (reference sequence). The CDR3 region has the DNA TGTGCTAGCAGCGCAGGGCGGAGTCAAGAGACCCAGTACTTC. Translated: CASSAGRSQETQYF.

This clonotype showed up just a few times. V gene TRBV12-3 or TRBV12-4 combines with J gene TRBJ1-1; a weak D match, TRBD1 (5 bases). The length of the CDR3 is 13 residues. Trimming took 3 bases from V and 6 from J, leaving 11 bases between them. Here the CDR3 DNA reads TGTGCCAGCAGTTTTCAGGGAAAGGCTGAAGCTTTCTTT. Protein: CASSFQGKAEAFF.

The CDR3 loop is CATRPRGRIMDNEQFF. The CDR3 region has the DNA TGTGCCACCAGACCGAGGGGCAGAATCATGGACAATGAGCAGTTCTTC. The chain recombines TRBV15 with TRBJ2-1; D may correspond to TRBD1 or TRBD2 (5 bases each). The germline V and J ends were trimmed by 6 bases and 5 bases, with 20 bases remaining between them. The CDR3 is 16 amino acids. The germline V gene has CDR1 LNHNV and CDR2 YYDKDF (reference sequence).

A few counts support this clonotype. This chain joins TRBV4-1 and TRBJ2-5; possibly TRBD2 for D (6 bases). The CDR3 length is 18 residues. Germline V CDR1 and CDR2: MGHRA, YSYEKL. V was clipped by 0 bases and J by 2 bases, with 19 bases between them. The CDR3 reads CASSQDLRAAGRQETQYF. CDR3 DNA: TGCGCCAGCAGCCAAGATCTGAGGGCGGCGGGGAGGCAAGAGACCCAGTACTTC.

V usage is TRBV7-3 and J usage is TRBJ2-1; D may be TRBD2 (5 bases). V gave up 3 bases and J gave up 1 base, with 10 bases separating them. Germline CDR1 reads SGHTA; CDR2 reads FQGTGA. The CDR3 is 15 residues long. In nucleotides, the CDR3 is TGTGCCAGCAGCTTGGGTAGCGAGTCCTACAATGAGCAGTTCTTC. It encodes CASSLGSESYNEQFF.

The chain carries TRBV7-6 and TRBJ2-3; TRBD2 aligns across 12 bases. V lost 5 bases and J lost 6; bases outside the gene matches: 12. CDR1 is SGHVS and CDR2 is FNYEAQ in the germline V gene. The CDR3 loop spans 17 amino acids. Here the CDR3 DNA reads TGTGCCAGCAGCCTTCTAGCGGGAGGGCCCCCTTTGGATACGCAGTATTTT. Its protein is CASSLLAGGPPLDTQYF.

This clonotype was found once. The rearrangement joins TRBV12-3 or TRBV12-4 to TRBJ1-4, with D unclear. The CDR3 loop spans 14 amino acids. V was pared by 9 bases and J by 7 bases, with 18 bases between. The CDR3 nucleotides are TGTGCCAGTCGCCACGGACCCCGGGGTGAAAAACTGTTTTTT. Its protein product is CASRHGPRGEKLFF.

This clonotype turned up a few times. CDR3 region: CASSLDSRGGYNEQFF. The CDR3 DNA is TGTGCCAGCAGCTTAGATTCCCGGGGTGGCTACAATGAGCAGTTCTTC. The gene calls are TRBV11-3 and TRBJ2-1; TRBD2 might be the D (5 bases). V lost 0 bases, J lost 3 bases, and 12 bases lay in between. This CDR3 is built from 16 residues. Germline values: CDR1 SGHNT, CDR2 YENEEA.

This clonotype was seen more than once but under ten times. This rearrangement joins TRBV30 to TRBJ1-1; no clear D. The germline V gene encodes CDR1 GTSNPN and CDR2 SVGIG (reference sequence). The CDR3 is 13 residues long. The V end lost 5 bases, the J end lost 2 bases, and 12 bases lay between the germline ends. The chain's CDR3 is CAWETLPNTEAFF. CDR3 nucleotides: TGTGCCTGGGAGACACTCCCCAACACTGAAGCTTTCTTT.

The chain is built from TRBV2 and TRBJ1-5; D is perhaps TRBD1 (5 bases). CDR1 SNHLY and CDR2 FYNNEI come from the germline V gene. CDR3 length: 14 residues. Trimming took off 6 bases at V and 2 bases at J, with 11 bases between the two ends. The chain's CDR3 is CASSPGWGNQPQHF. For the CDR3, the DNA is TGTGCCAGCAGCCCAGGGTGGGGCAATCAGCCCCAGCATTTT.

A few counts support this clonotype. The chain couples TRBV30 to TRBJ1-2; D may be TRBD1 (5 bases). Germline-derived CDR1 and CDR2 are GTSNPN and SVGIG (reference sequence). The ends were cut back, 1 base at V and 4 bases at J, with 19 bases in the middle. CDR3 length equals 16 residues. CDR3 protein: CAWSGITGFRRYGYTF. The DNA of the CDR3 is TGTGCCTGGAGTGGGATTACAGGTTTCCGTCGCTATGGCTACACCTTC.

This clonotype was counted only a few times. CDR3 in DNA: TGTGCCAGCAGCGCCTCAACTACCTCTGGGGCCAACGTCCTGACTTTC. Translation gives CASSASTTSGANVLTF. The chain is built from TRBV9 and TRBJ2-6; D call uncertain. The CDR3 spans 16 residues. Germline V gene lookup returns CDR1 SGDLS and CDR2 YYNGEE. Trimming removed 3 bases from V and 0 bases from J, with 10 bases in between.